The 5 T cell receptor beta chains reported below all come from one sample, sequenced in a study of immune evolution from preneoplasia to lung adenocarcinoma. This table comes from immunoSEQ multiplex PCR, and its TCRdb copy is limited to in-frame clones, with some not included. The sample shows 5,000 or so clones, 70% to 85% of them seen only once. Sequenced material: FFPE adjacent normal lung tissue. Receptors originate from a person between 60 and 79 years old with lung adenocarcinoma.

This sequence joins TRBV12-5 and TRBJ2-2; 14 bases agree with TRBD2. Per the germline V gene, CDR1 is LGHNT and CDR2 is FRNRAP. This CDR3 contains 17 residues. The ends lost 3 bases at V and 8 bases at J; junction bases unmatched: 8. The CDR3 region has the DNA TGTGCTAGTGGTTTTAGTGGGACTAGCGGGAGTAGTGGGGAGCTGTTTTTT. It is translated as CASGFSGTSGSSGELFF.

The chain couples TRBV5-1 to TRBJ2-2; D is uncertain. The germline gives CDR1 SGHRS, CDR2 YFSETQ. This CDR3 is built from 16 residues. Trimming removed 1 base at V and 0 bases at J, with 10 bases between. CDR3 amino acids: CASSLYVFANTGELFF. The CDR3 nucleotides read TGCGCCAGCAGCTTGTACGTATTCGCGAACACCGGGGAGCTGTTTTTT.

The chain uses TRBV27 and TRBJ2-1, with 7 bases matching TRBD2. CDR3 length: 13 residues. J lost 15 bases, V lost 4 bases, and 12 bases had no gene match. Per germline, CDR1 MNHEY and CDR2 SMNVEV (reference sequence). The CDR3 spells CASSSLGGSVGFF. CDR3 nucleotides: TGTGCCAGCAGTTCCCTGGGAGGGAGTGTAGGGTTCTTC.

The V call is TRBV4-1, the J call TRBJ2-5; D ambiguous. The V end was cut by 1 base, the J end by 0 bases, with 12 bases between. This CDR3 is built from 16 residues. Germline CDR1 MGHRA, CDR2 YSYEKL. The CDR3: CASSQGSYQYQETQYF. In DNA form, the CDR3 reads TGCGCCAGCAGCCAAGGCAGTTACCAGTACCAAGAGACCCAGTACTTC.

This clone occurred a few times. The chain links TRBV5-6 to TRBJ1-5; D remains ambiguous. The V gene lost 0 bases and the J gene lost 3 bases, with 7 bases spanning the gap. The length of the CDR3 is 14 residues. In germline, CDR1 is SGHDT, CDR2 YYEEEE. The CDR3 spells CASSLVGSNQPQHF. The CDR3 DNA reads TGTGCCAGCAGCTTGGTAGGGTCCAATCAGCCCCAGCATTTT.